One and the same sample provided the 24 T cell receptor beta chains below, sequenced in a study of Graves' ophthalmopathy and Graves' hyperthyroidism (dated by TCRdb to the late 2010s). The data were produced on an Illumina HiSeq 2000. TCR beta CDR3 regions were amplified from RNA transcripts for repertoire sequencing. The first round of RT-PCR was done with HTBI primers and the Qiagen OneStep RT-PCR kit, and was followed by a second round of multiplex PCR, then size selection and purification. Using fastp at Q25 and MiXCR, TCRdb reprocessed the public reads and kept productive beta chains. A single entry per CDR3 protein holds the most common genes and DNA from its merged rows. This sample has a few hundred thousand distinct CDR3 sequences in its table, and about a sixth of those were observed once. The ten largest clones represent approximately 2.4% of the sample. The sequenced material came from peripheral blood. The source of these receptors is an adult woman with stable Graves' hyperthyroidism.

This clonotype was counted many times. The chain employs TRBV27 and TRBJ1-1; 10 positions match TRBD1. Per the germline V gene, CDR1 is MNHEY and CDR2 is SMNVEV (reference sequence). The junction had 11 bases not matched to a gene; V was cut back by 5 bases and J by 11 bases. The CDR3 covers 14 residues. CDR3 nucleotides: TGTGCCAGCAGTCCATCGGGGACAGGGGTTATCGCTTTCTTT. It encodes CASSPSGTGVIAFF.

This clonotype has at least ten counts. V usage is TRBV27 and J usage is TRBJ2-7; 10 bases map to TRBD2. There are 15 residues in the CDR3. Germline assignment: CDR1 MNHEY and CDR2 SMNVEV (reference sequence). V was pared by 6 bases and J by 4 bases, with 9 bases of the junction left unmatched. The CDR3 DNA reads TGTGCCAGCAGGAGGACCGTAGCGGGAGGATACGAGCAGTACTTC. It encodes CASRRTVAGGYEQYF.

The chain links TRBV11-2 to TRBJ2-7; D is perhaps TRBD2 (5 bases). Germline CDR1 is SGHAT and CDR2 is FQNNGV. The CDR3 loop spans 13 amino acids. Trimming shortened V by 1 base and J by 6 bases, and 10 bases separated the two germline ends. The CDR3 bases are TGTGCCAGCAGCTTAGTTTTAGCGAGCGAGCAGTACTTC. Translation gives CASSLVLASEQYF. The whole variable domain, filled in from reference TRBV11-2 and TRBJ2-7, reads EAGVAQSPRYKIIEKRQSVAFWCNPISGHATLYWYQQILGQGPKLLIQFQNNGVVDDSQLPKDRFSAERLKGVDSTLKIQPAKLEDSAVYLCASSLVLASEQYFGPGTRLTVT.

This clonotype was counted many times. This rearrangement joins TRBV5-1 to TRBJ2-7; D remains unclear. Germline V gene lookup returns CDR1 SGHRS and CDR2 YFSETQ. The CDR3 covers 15 residues. V lost 1 base to trimming and J lost 5 bases, with 16 bases between them. The CDR3 DNA sequence: TGCGCCAGCAGCTTGTCCCGGCCAGCACTGGACGAGCAGTACTTC. Residues: CASSLSRPALDEQYF.

The table lists this clonotype with many counts. The chain employs TRBV5-1 and TRBJ2-7; 11 positions match TRBD1. This CDR3 has 14 amino acids. After removal of 4 bases from V and 6 bases from J, the junction contained 6 bases not matched to a gene. Germline CDR1 reads SGHRS; CDR2 reads YFSETQ. The CDR3, as DNA: TGCGCCAGCAGCCCCTCCGGGACAGGGGGCGAGCAGTACTTC. Protein sequence: CASSPSGTGGEQYF.

This clonotype was detected ten times or more. The chain recombines TRBV19 with TRBJ1-1; 10 bases fit TRBD1. Germline lookup yields CDR1 LNHDA and CDR2 SQIVND (reference sequence). Trimming cost V 6 bases and J 6 bases; bases outside gene matches: 10. The CDR3 consists of 15 residues. The CDR3 region is CASSSRGQGDAEAFF. The CDR3 DNA is TGTGCCAGTAGCAGTAGAGGACAGGGGGACGCTGAAGCTTTCTTT.

This clonotype was counted once. The CDR3 protein is CSARGFREQETQYF. The CDR3 coding sequence is TGCAGTGCTAGAGGTTTTCGGGAACAAGAGACCCAGTACTTC. The rearrangement links TRBV20-1 to TRBJ2-5; tentative D call: TRBD2 (5 bases). The germline V gene has CDR1 DFQATT and CDR2 SNEGSKA (reference sequence). The CDR3 spans 14 residues. V was trimmed by 1 base and J by 2 bases, leaving 11 bases between them.

On this clonotype: This may be a read error, as it is one base from a much larger clone. The chain joins TRBV29-1 to TRBJ2-7; 12 nucleotides match TRBD2. Germline CDR1 and CDR2: SQVTM and ANQGSEA. With V trimmed by 3 bases and J by 2 bases, 5 bases remained unmatched. The CDR3 runs 15 residues. The CDR3 DNA reads as TGCAGCGTTGACGGGCTAGCGGGAGGGCCCTACGAGCAGTACTTC. Translation gives CSVDGLAGGPYEQYF.

This clonotype was observed at least ten times. The chain has TRBV12-3 or TRBV12-4 and TRBJ2-5, with 9 bases fitting TRBD1. The CDR3 consists of 16 residues. With V trimmed by 4 bases and J by 5 bases, 11 bases remained unmatched. In DNA, the CDR3 is TGTGCCAGCAGTTCGCCTCCCGGGACAGGGATGGAGACCCAGTACTTC. The encoded protein is CASSSPPGTGMETQYF.

This clonotype showed up many times. The V call is TRBV11-1, the J call TRBJ2-7; D might be TRBD2 (5 bases). Germline CDR1 reads SGHAT; CDR2 reads FQDESV (reference sequence). The germline V and J ends were trimmed by 6 bases and 3 bases, with 15 bases remaining between them. This CDR3 has 14 residues. The chain's CDR3 is CASSSRTFSYEQYF. In nucleotides, the CDR3 is TGTGCCAGCAGTTCCCGGACTTTTAGCTACGAGCAGTACTTC.

There are many counts of this clonotype. This chain links TRBV30 with TRBJ1-6; 7 bases align to TRBD1. CDR1 and CDR2 (germline): GTSNPN, SVGIG (reference sequence). The ends lost 1 base at V and 4 bases at J; junction bases unmatched: 4. The CDR3 contains 15 residues. The DNA of the CDR3 is TGTGCCTGGAGTGCCAGGGGACAGTATAATTCACCCCTCCACTTT. Translating gives CAWSARGQYNSPLHF.

This clonotype was observed many times. V is TRBV29-1 and J is TRBJ2-5; 7 nucleotides agree with TRBD1. The CDR3 runs 14 residues. Germline V gene lookup returns CDR1 SQVTM and CDR2 ANQGSEA. Germline trimming cut 1 base from V and 5 bases from J; bases unmatched to any gene: 7. The CDR3 DNA reads as TGCAGCGTTGAAGGAGGGGGCGGTTGGGAGACCCAGTACTTC. Protein sequence: CSVEGGGGWETQYF.

Many counts were recorded for this clonotype. V is TRBV27 and J is TRBJ2-2; D ambiguous. V lost 9 bases and J lost 4, with 9 bases in between. Germline V lookup: CDR1 MNHEY, CDR2 SMNVEV (reference sequence). The CDR3 has 12 residues. The CDR3 DNA reads as TGTGCCAGAAGAGATATCACCGGGGAGCTGTTTTTT. This encodes CARRDITGELFF.

In its sample, this clonotype was seen many times. The rearrangement links TRBV20-1 to TRBJ2-2, with TRBD2 matching over 7 bases. Germline assignment: CDR1 DFQATT and CDR2 SNEGSKA (reference sequence). V shed 4 bases, J shed 1 base, and the junction held 6 bases outside the gene matches. There are 15 residues in the CDR3. CDR3 in DNA: TGCAGTGCTACTCTAGCGGAGGTGAACACCGGGGAGCTGTTTTTT. Translation: CSATLAEVNTGELFF.

Points on this clonotype: A read error is possible here, since a much larger clone lies one base away. The CDR3 does not close with the conserved phenylalanine or tryptophan, likely indicating a read error. It is unclear where the CDR3 begins or ends on the DNA, so no DNA is shown, and the CDR3 is as TCRdb lists it. The rearrangement links TRBV2 to TRBJ2-7; TRBD1 is the table's D call, not checked against the DNA. Including both end residues, the CDR3 is 13 amino acids long. Germline loops: CDR1 SNHLY, CDR2 FYNNEI. The CDR3 loop is CASSADRGYEQHL.

This clonotype has ten or more counts. The gene calls are TRBV3-1 and TRBJ1-6; D gene uncertain. This CDR3 has 16 residues. CDR1 is LGHDT and CDR2 is YNNKEL in the germline V gene (reference sequence). Trimming took off 5 bases at V and 4 bases at J, with 15 bases between the two ends. The CDR3 nucleotides read TGTGCCAGCAGCAGCTACGGAGCGGCGTATAATTCACCCCTCCACTTT. Translating it yields CASSSYGAAYNSPLHF.

In this sample, this clonotype turned up many times. V and J are TRBV11-2 and TRBJ2-5; TRBD1 or TRBD2 may be the D gene (5 bases each). The V gene's germline CDR1 is SGHAT and CDR2 FQNNGV. V lost 7 bases to trimming and J lost 1 base, with 16 bases between them. The CDR3 runs 15 residues. The CDR3 region is CASTLGDASQETQYF. The CDR3 nucleotides read TGTGCCAGCACCCTCGGGGACGCAAGCCAAGAGACCCAGTACTTC. Supplemented by reference TRBV11-2 and TRBJ2-5, the full variable domain reads EAGVAQSPRYKIIEKRQSVAFWCNPISGHATLYWYQQILGQGPKLLIQFQNNGVVDDSQLPKDRFSAERLKGVDSTLKIQPAKLEDSAVYLCASTLGDASQETQYFGPGTRLLVL.

This clonotype was counted at least ten times. The V call is TRBV18, the J call TRBJ2-5; D may be TRBD2 (6 bases). V shed 0 bases and J shed 2 bases, with 10 bases lying between them. The CDR3 has 15 amino acids. Germline loops: CDR1 KGHSH, CDR2 LQKENI. The CDR3 is CASSPPGTPQETQYF. The CDR3 nucleotides are TGTGCCAGCTCACCACCCGGGACTCCGCAAGAGACCCAGTACTTC.

In its sample, this clonotype was seen many times. The rearrangement links TRBV12-3 or TRBV12-4 to TRBJ2-4; 7 bases are shared with TRBD2. The junction had 5 bases not matched to a gene; V was cut back by 6 bases and J by 0 bases. CDR3 size: 15 residues. CDR3 protein: CASRWGGGAKNIQYF. The CDR3, as DNA: TGTGCCAGCAGGTGGGGGGGGGGAGCCAAAAACATTCAGTACTTC.

This clonotype appeared a few times. The V gene is TRBV25-1, the J gene TRBJ2-1, with 15 positions matching TRBD2. CDR1 is MGHDK, CDR2 SYGVNS, per germline. The CDR3 length is 17 residues. Trimming removed 3 bases from V and 7 bases from J; junction bases left unmatched: 7. The CDR3 is CASSEPPGTSGRNEQFF. In DNA form, the CDR3 reads TGTGCCAGCAGTGAGCCCCCCGGGACTAGCGGGAGGAATGAGCAGTTCTTC. Supplemented by reference TRBV25-1 and TRBJ2-1, the full variable domain reads EADIYQTPRYLVIGTGKKITLECSQTMGHDKMYWYQQDPGMELHLIHYSYGVNSTEKGDLSSESTVSRIRTEHFPLTLESARPSHTSQYLCASSEPPGTSGRNEQFFGPGTRLTVL.

This clonotype showed up many times. The chain recombines TRBV20-1 with TRBJ1-6; 8 bases fit TRBD1. In germline, CDR1 is DFQATT, CDR2 SNEGSKA (reference sequence). V lost 6 bases to trimming and J lost 7 bases; unmatched junction nucleotides: 5. This CDR3 region has 13 residues. The CDR3 reads CSAGTGFNSPLHF. The CDR3 DNA reads as TGCAGTGCAGGGACAGGTTTCAATTCACCCCTCCACTTT.

This clonotype was seen only a few times. The rearrangement joins TRBV5-1 to TRBJ2-7, with TRBD1 as a possible D gene (6 bases). CDR1 is SGHRS, CDR2 YFSETQ, per germline. CDR3 size: 15 residues. Trimming removed 0 bases from V and 4 bases from J, with 14 bases in between. The CDR3 sequence is CASSLVAGAQYEQYF. DNA for the CDR3: TGCGCCAGCAGCTTGGTGGCAGGGGCCCAATACGAGCAGTACTTC.

This chain links TRBV4-1 with TRBJ1-3; D uncertain. CDR3 size: 14 residues. CDR1 is MGHRA and CDR2 is YSYEKL in the germline V gene. Between the trimmed V and J ends, which lost 5 bases and 3 bases, there was a span of 11 bases. The CDR3 nucleotides read TGCGCCAGCAGCTTAGACCACGGTGGAAACACCATATATTTT. Translated: CASSLDHGGNTIYF.

This clonotype was recorded at least ten times. The chain recombines TRBV4-1 with TRBJ2-7; D remains ambiguous. The germline V gene has CDR1 MGHRA and CDR2 YSYEKL. The CDR3 spans 13 residues. Trimming cost V 1 base and J 4 bases, with 8 bases left between them. CDR3 residues: CASSQVWAYEQYF. The CDR3 bases are TGCGCCAGCAGCCAAGTATGGGCTTACGAGCAGTACTTC.